The clone carrying this T cell receptor beta chain was seen more than once but under ten times. This sample is drawn from a study of T-cell memory formation after mild COVID-19. TCRdb reprocessed the 5' RACE reads with MiXCR, giving one entry per CDR3 protein. This table holds around 400,000 distinct CDR3 sequences, around 24% found once. The CDR3 totals 14 residues. Trimming cost V 3 bases and J 4 bases, with 12 bases left between them. Germline V gives CDR1 MGHDK, CDR2 SYGVNS. The chain has TRBV25-1 and TRBJ2-5, with D possibly matching TRBD1 (6 bases). Sample: PBMCs or a T cell subset sorted from them (not recorded which). The clonotype originates from an adult woman who had mild COVID-19 (a few samples of this study predate the infection). Cell type and time point are not known. For the CDR3, the DNA is TGTGCCAGCAGTGAGCCAGGGGTCGTAGAGACCCAGTACTTC. Amino acid sequence: CASSEPGVVETQYF.